This T cell receptor (beta chain) stems from a study of blood T cell repertoires in COVID-19. Germline V gene sequence: CDR1 LGHDT, CDR2 YNNKEL (reference sequence). CDR3 length equals 14 residues. Trimming cost V 3 bases and J 2 bases, with 8 bases left between them. The table came from immunoSEQ multiplex PCR; TCRdb's copy has only in-frame clones and leaves some out. The sample includes 40,000 or so clones, more than 80% of them seen just once. The sample was peripheral blood. V usage is TRBV3-1 (or the pseudogene TRBV3-2) and J usage is TRBJ1-5; TRBD1 might be the D (5 bases). This TCR was sampled from a man between 60 and 75 years old with acute or convalescent COVID-19. CDR3 in amino acids: CASSHRGGNQPQHF. The CDR3 DNA reads TGTGCCAGCAGCCACCGGGGGGGCAATCAGCCCCAGCATTTT.